The 12 T cell receptor beta chains listed next were all sequenced from one sample in a study of identifying expanded T cells in peripheral blood. Produced via immunoSEQ multiplex PCR; TCRdb's table is partial and in-frame only. The sample comprises tens of thousands of clones, about 91% of which are singletons, and roughly 4.2% rests with the top ten. Sequences were obtained from blood. The receptors originated from a person aged 18-69 years in good health.

The chain uses TRBV6-4 and TRBJ1-1; the match to TRBD1 covers 7 bases. This CDR3 comprises 13 residues. V lost 3 bases, J lost 6 bases, and 4 bases stayed unmatched. Germline V gives CDR1 MRHNA, CDR2 SNTAGT. CDR3 nucleotides: TGTGCCAGCAGTGAAAGTGGGACAGCTGAAGCTTTCTTT. Protein product: CASSESGTAEAFF.

This chain connects TRBV4-3 to TRBJ2-7; D might be TRBD1 (6 bases). The CDR3 loop spans 15 amino acids. The V end was cut by 0 bases, the J end by 3 bases, with 12 bases between. Germline V gene data show CDR1 as LGHNA and CDR2 as YSLEER. CDR3 protein: CASSQDTPGDYEQYF. The CDR3 DNA follows: TGCGCCAGCAGCCAAGATACCCCAGGGGACTACGAGCAGTACTTC.

This chain connects TRBV5-4 to TRBJ2-7; 11 positions agree with TRBD2. CDR3 length: 15 amino acids. Germline CDR1 is SGHNT and CDR2 is YYREEE (reference sequence). The junction had 5 bases not matched to a gene; V was cut back by 4 bases and J by 2 bases. DNA of the CDR3: TGTGCCAGCAGCGCGGGACTAGCGGATACCTACGAGCAGTACTTC. Translating gives CASSAGLADTYEQYF. Full variable domain (outside the CDR3, taken from reference TRBV5-4 and TRBJ2-7): ETGVTQSPTHLIKTRGQQVTLRCSSQSGHNTVSWYQQALGQGPQFIFQYYREEENGRGNFPPRFSGLQFPNYSSELNVNALELDDSALYLCASSAGLADTYEQYFGPGTRLTVT.

V and J are TRBV10-1 and TRBJ1-1; 8 bases are a match to TRBD1. CDR1 and CDR2 from the germline V gene are WNHNN and SYGVQD (reference sequence). CDR3 length equals 18 residues. After removal of 7 bases from V and 3 bases from J, the junction contained 19 bases not matched to a gene. The CDR3 is CASTLDRVESVKYTEAFF. As DNA, the CDR3 is TGCGCCAGCACCCTGGACAGGGTAGAAAGTGTCAAATACACTGAAGCTTTCTTT.

The V call is TRBV6-5, the J call TRBJ2-2; TRBD2 aligns across 8 bases. Germline V gene lookup returns CDR1 MNHEY and CDR2 SVGAGI. Trimming took 11 bases from V and 5 from J; bases not matched to a gene: 10. This CDR3 contains 14 residues. The CDR3, as DNA: TGTGCCGGGGGCGGTAGCGGGGCTACCGGGGAGCTGTTTTTT. It codes for CAGGGSGATGELFF.

This clone was recorded only once. The same CDR3 is also encoded by other DNA sequences in this sample. The chain carries TRBV9 and TRBJ2-7, with a weak D call TRBD1 (6 bases). The CDR3 spans 15 residues. Trimming cost V 0 bases and J 0 bases, with 10 bases left between them. Germline V gene sequence: CDR1 SGDLS, CDR2 YYNGEE. The CDR3, as DNA: TGTGCCAGCAGCGTAGGGACAGCGAGCTCCTACGAGCAGTACTTC. This sequence encodes CASSVGTASSYEQYF.

The chain joins TRBV18 to TRBJ2-5; D is undetermined. V gave up 4 bases and J gave up 0 bases, with 9 bases separating them. This CDR3 region has 14 residues. The germline V gene has CDR1 KGHSH and CDR2 LQKENI. CDR3 sequence reads: CASSQQADQETQYF. As DNA, the CDR3 is TGTGCCAGCTCACAGCAGGCAGACCAAGAGACCCAGTACTTC. Looking up the rest from reference TRBV18 and TRBJ2-5 gives the full variable domain: NAGVMQNPRHLVRRRGQEARLRCSPMKGHSHVYWYRQLPEEGLKFMVYLQKENIIDESGMPKERFSAEFPKEGPSILRIQQVVRGDSAAYFCASSQQADQETQYFGPGTRLLVL.

This chain links TRBV5-1 with TRBJ2-7; 11 nucleotides line up with TRBD2. Germline lookup yields CDR1 SGHRS and CDR2 YFSETQ. With V trimmed by 4 bases and J by 0 bases, 6 bases remained unmatched. The CDR3 has 16 residues. As DNA, the CDR3 is TGCGCCAGCAGCCGAACCACTAGCGGGAGCTCCTACGAGCAGTACTTC. Amino acid sequence: CASSRTTSGSSYEQYF.

The rearrangement joins TRBV28 to TRBJ1-3, with 7 bases aligning to TRBD1. Germline loops: CDR1 MDHEN, CDR2 SYDVKM. There are 14 residues in the CDR3. V was clipped by 2 bases and J by 2 bases; unmatched bases: 0. CDR3 DNA sequence: TGTGCCAGCAGTTTAGACAGGGCTGGAAACACCATATATTTT. Amino acids: CASSLDRAGNTIYF. Complete variable domain (other parts from reference TRBV28 and TRBJ1-3): DVKVTQSSRYLVKRTGEKVFLECVQDMDHENMFWYRQDPGLGLRLIYFSYDVKMKEKGDIPEGYSVSREKKERFSLILESASTNQTSMYLCASSLDRAGNTIYFGEGSWLTVV.

The rearrangement links TRBV7-3 to TRBJ2-3, with 12 bases lining up with TRBD2. The germline V gene encodes CDR1 SGHTA and CDR2 FQGTGA. Trimming at V came to 5 bases and at J to 4 bases, leaving 7 bases not matched to a gene. This CDR3 is built from 16 residues. CDR3 sequence (DNA): TGTGCCAGCAGCAGATCGGGACTAGCGGGCCCAGATACGCAGTATTTT. Protein product: CASSRSGLAGPDTQYF.

The chain is built from TRBV5-1 and TRBJ2-7; D ambiguous. V was trimmed by 0 bases and J by 2 bases, leaving 9 bases between them. CDR1 and CDR2 (germline): SGHRS, YFSETQ. CDR3 length equals 14 residues. This CDR3 is CASSLAPGTYEQYF. CDR3 DNA: TGCGCCAGCAGCTTGGCCCCAGGAACCTACGAGCAGTACTTC.

The V call is TRBV9, the J call TRBJ2-7; D ambiguous. The CDR3 loop spans 17 amino acids. Germline loops: CDR1 SGDLS, CDR2 YYNGEE. V lost 0 bases and J lost 2, with 18 bases in between. The CDR3 DNA is TGTGCCAGCAGCGTAGGGATGGGAACGAGACTTCCCTACGAGCAGTACTTC. It codes for CASSVGMGTRLPYEQYF. The full variable domain, its missing parts supplied by reference TRBV9 and TRBJ2-7, is DSGVTQTPKHLITATGQRVTLRCSPRSGDLSVYWYQQSLDQGLQFLIQYYNGEERAKGNILERFSAQQFPDLHSELNLSSLELGDSALYFCASSVGMGTRLPYEQYFGPGTRLTVT.